This T cell receptor (beta chain) was recorded in a study of shared clonotypes between healthy human individuals (TCRdb year 2020). Broadly, across the study: A few men and two women, aged 18 to 49 years, made up the cohort. Libraries were prepared and TCR repertoires were sequenced by different laboratories using diverse techniques, in order to increase sequencing depth and limit assay-specific biases. Blood TCR repertoires of a handful of healthy adults were deeply sequenced to estimate repertoire size and the extent of clonotype sharing between individuals. Each donor's leukapheresis produced roughly between roughly 0.9 and 9 billion PBMCs.

Spanning cysteine to phenylalanine, the CDR3 consists of 14 amino acids. The CDR3 DNA has 42 bases and is translated from base 1. CDR1 MDHEN and CDR2 SYDVKM are derived from the germline V gene. After removal of 5 bases from V and 4 bases from J, the junction retains 6 bases not matched to a gene. The donors were healthy, HIV-negative adults who had no recently reported acute infections or vaccinations. Only Caucasian adults living in Nashville, Tennessee, USA were represented among the donors. For unsorted samples, 85 million to 100 million PBMCs were counted, and genomic DNA was extracted using the QIAamp DNA Blood Mini kit. Blood was collected by leukapheresis, and PBMCs were isolated by Ficoll-Histopaque density gradient centrifugation and then cryopreserved in liquid nitrogen vapor phase. Overall study outcomes, separate from this receptor: Because the study included only a small number of donors, the genetic and exposure-history diversity represented was limited. Based on pairwise subsampling, the degree of clonotype sharing among donors was expected to be affected by sequencing depth. Sampling was restricted to blood, and TCR repertoires in tissues likely differ from the TCR repertoires found in blood.

A word on this clone: It has no known antigen specificity. No base quality values were provided; no much bigger clone lies one nucleotide off.

Using the deep immunoSEQ assay, multiplex PCR amplified TCR CDR3 regions from genomic DNA. Extracted genomic DNA from each cell subset was spread evenly across all wells of several immunoSEQ 96-well plates, with each plate serving as a replicate. For unsorted PBMC, each replicate PCR was loaded with approximately 330 ng genomic DNA, equivalent to about 33,000 T cell genomes. Ten immunoSEQ deep assay plates were used to sequence unsorted PBMC genomic DNA. The purified libraries were quantified using a Qubit 3.0 fluorometer, sized with a Bioanalyzer 2100, and then quantified again using the KAPA Library Quantification kit. Every immunoSEQ 96-well plate was sequenced on a dedicated single-read 150-cycle Illumina NextSeq 550 flow cell. The study's processing was this. The immunoSEQ output contained only junctional sequences without quality scores, so filtering could not match that applied to full-length reads. Sequences were annotated with PyIR, a Python wrapper for IgBLAST v1.9, using IMGT germline references to assign V/J genes and CDR3. Any read was removed if the V/J assignment was weak (E-value above 1e-6), the CDR3 was missing, or the read contained stop codons, out-of-frame junctions, or ambiguous translated residues. V3J clonotypes were defined by identical inferred V gene, J gene, and CDR3 amino acid sequence. Percentage overlap between repertoires was calculated by dividing the number of shared unique clonotypes by the size of the smaller repertoire. Repertoire richness was assessed with RTK rarefaction, the Chao1 estimator, and Recon v2.1 estimates of unobserved clonotypes. This is the immuneACCESS table as TCRdb keeps it, with only in-frame sequences that have V and J called. A part of the clones is gone; compared with another copy, unresolved V genes explain less than half, and the rest is unexplained. V, J and clone size derive from that table, while D and trimming were established from the DNA sequence. The sample data list about 470,000 clones, and around 79% of these were observed just once. Roughly 13% of the sample belongs to the ten largest clones.

The material sequenced was PBMCs. The rearranged segments are TRBV28 and TRBJ2-5; 8 central nucleotides agree with TRBD2. The receptor was derived from a woman between 35 and 50 years old in good health. Some clones in this sample may be carry-over from other donors' samples. The bases are TGTGCCAGCAGTCCGAGCGGGGGCCCAGAGACCCAGTACTTC. The encoded protein is CASSPSGGPETQYF.